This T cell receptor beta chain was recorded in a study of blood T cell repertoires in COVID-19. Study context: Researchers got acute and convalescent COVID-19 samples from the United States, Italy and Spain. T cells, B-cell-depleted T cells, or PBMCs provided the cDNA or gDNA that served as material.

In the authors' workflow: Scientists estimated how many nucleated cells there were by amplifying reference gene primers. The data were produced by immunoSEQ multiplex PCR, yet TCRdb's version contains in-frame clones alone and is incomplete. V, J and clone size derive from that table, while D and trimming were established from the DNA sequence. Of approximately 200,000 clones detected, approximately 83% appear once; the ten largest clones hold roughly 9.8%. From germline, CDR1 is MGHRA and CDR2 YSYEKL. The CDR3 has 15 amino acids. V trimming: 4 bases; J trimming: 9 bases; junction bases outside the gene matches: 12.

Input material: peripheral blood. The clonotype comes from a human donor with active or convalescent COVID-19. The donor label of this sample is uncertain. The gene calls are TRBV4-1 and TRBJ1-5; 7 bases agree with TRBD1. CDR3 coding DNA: TGCGCCAGCAGCCGCCTCGCAGGGGGTCAAGGGCCCCAGCATTTT. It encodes CASSRLAGGQGPQHF.